These 12 T cell receptor beta chains share one sample of origin, sequenced in a study of tumor-infiltrating lymphocytes in primary liver carcinoma. RNA isolated from unsorted whole blood supplied the blood RNA, with germline DNA also extracted. A constant-region primer served to make TCR beta cDNA from about 530 ng total RNA. What produced the TCR beta libraries was three nested multiplex PCR rounds using slightly modified ARM-PCR. A C-beta reverse primer and TRBV1-TRBV30 forward primers served in each of the first two PCR rounds, at approximately 10 cycles apiece. TCRdb re-called the multiplex PCR reads through MiXCR, storing one row per CDR3 protein. The sample shows approximately 330,000 distinct CDR3 sequences, less than 65% of them seen only once. The sample consisted of peripheral blood. These receptors originate from a man between 40 and 49 years old with primary liver carcinoma and hepatitis B virus infection.

Concerning this clonotype: A much larger clonotype is one base distant, so this may be a read error. The chain couples TRBV12-3 or TRBV12-4 to TRBJ1-6, with a possible D match to TRBD1 (6 bases). This CDR3 is built from 18 residues. In nucleotides, the CDR3 is TGTGCCAGCAGTTTCTCCCTCCCTGGACAGAGTTATATTTCACCCCTCCACTTT. This codes for CASSFSLPGQSYISPLHF.

This clonotype has a count of ten or more. The chain is built from TRBV12-3 or TRBV12-4 and TRBJ2-5; no definite D call. This CDR3 has 13 residues. The V end lost 5 bases, the J end lost 0 bases, and 7 bases lay between the germline ends. CDR3 sequence reads: CASSLMDQETQYF. CDR3 nucleotides: TGTGCCAGCAGTCTTATGGACCAAGAGACCCAGTACTTC.

In the case of this clonotype: At one boundary the junction diverges from the germline segment, which might be a read error. This chain links TRBV4-1 with TRBJ2-2; no clear D. The CDR3 has 17 amino acids. In germline, CDR1 is MGHRA, CDR2 YSYEKL. DNA of the CDR3: TGCGTCAGCAGCCCCCAGGTGGTATTGATGGACGCCGGGGAGCTGTTTTTT. Its protein product is CVSSPQVVLMDAGELFF.

This clonotype appeared once. A much more abundant neighbour one base away suggests this may be a read error. The chain is built from TRBV5-4 and TRBJ2-7, with unresolved D. V was cut by 3 bases and J by 4 bases, with 14 bases left in between. Germline CDR1 reads SGHNT; CDR2 reads YYREEE (reference sequence). The CDR3 covers 14 residues. CDR3 in DNA: TGTGCCAGCAGCTCGGAGCGCTCCGCTTACGAGCAGTACTTC. This encodes CASSSERSAYEQYF. Supplemented by reference TRBV5-4 and TRBJ2-7, the full variable domain reads ETGVTQSPTHLIKTRGQQVTLRCSSQSGHNTVSWYQQALGQGPQFIFQYYREEENGRGNFPPRFSGLQFPNYSSELNVNALELDDSALYLCASSSERSAYEQYFGPGTRLTVT.

This chain uses TRBV2 with TRBJ2-7; D is possibly TRBD2 (5 bases). This CDR3 contains 14 residues. Germline CDR1 SNHLY, CDR2 FYNNEI. Trimming removed 4 bases at V and 0 bases at J, with 10 bases between. CDR3 DNA: TGTGCCAGCAGTGCAGACGGGAACTCCTACGAGCAGTACTTC. It is translated as CASSADGNSYEQYF.

This clonotype was found many times. The CDR3 DNA reads as TGCAGCGTTTCTGGGGGAGTTGGACAGCCCCAGCATTTT. It yields the protein CSVSGGVGQPQHF. The chain couples TRBV29-1 to TRBJ1-5; D might be TRBD1 (5 bases). The CDR3 covers 13 residues. V was trimmed by 5 bases and J by 7 bases, leaving 15 bases between them. Germline V gene data show CDR1 as SQVTM and CDR2 as ANQGSEA. The full variable domain, its missing parts supplied by reference TRBV29-1 and TRBJ1-5, is SAVISQKPSRDICQRGTSLTIQCQVDSQVTMMFWYRQQPGQSLTLIATANQGSEATYESGFVIDKFPISRPNLTFSTLTVSNMSPEDSSIYLCSVSGGVGQPQHFGDGTRLSIL.

This clonotype was detected many times. This may be a read error: a much more frequent sequence differs by one nucleotide. The missing conserved phenylalanine or tryptophan at the end of this CDR3 makes a read error likely. This chain connects TRBV11-3 to TRBJ2-1, with a possible D match to TRBD2 (6 bases). Germline lookup yields CDR1 SGHNT and CDR2 YENEEA. Trimming removed 1 base at V and 8 bases at J, with 15 bases between. The CDR3 extends over 15 amino acids. The CDR3 loop is CASSLAGVKGYEQFL. Written as DNA, the CDR3 is TGTGCCAGCAGCTTAGCGGGAGTCAAGGGCTATGAGCAGTTCCTC.

In its sample, this clonotype was seen many times. CDR3 loop: CASSLGGTVETQYF. CDR3 DNA sequence: TGTGCCAGCAGTTTAGGCGGGACGGTAGAGACCCAGTACTTC. The chain uses TRBV12-3 or TRBV12-4 and TRBJ2-5; maybe TRBD2 (6 bases). The CDR3 contains 14 residues. V was pared by 1 base and J by 4 bases, with 10 bases between.

Remarks on this clonotype: A read error may account for a junction end that differs from germline. This chain uses TRBV11-2 with TRBJ1-6; D remains unclear. This CDR3 spans 15 amino acids. CDR1 SGHAT and CDR2 FQNNGV come from the germline V gene. In nucleotides, the CDR3 is TGTGCCAGCAGGTCCCGGGAGGGCCCCAATTCACCCCCCCACTTT. Its protein product is CASRSREGPNSPPHF.

The J gene is TRBJ2-1, the V gene TRBV5-6; D is uncertain. Trimming stripped 1 base from V and 8 bases from J, with 7 bases between. In germline, CDR1 is SGHDT, CDR2 YYEEEE. The length of the CDR3 is 12 residues. The CDR3 loop reads CASSLRWDEQFF. CDR3 DNA: TGTGCCAGCAGCTTGAGATGGGATGAGCAGTTCTTC.

Remarks on this clonotype: Because it lacks the conserved phenylalanine or tryptophan at the end, this CDR3 is likely a read error. The chain couples TRBV6-1 to TRBJ2-2, with a weak D call TRBD2 (6 bases). Germline assignment: CDR1 MNHNS and CDR2 SASEGT. Trimming shortened V by 1 base and J by 3 bases, and 9 bases separated the two germline ends. CDR3 length: 15 amino acids. CDR3 bases: TGTGCCAGCAGTGAAGAGTCGGGAGACACCGGGGAGCTGTTTTTA. This encodes CASSEESGDTGELFL.

With regard to this clonotype: A read error may account for a junction end that differs from germline. The CDR3 coding sequence is TGTGCCAGCAGCTTAGCAGGGGGAAATAATTCAGCCCTCCATTTT. Residues: CASSLAGGNNSALHF. The chain employs TRBV11-2 and TRBJ1-6; 7 bases align to TRBD1. This CDR3 is built from 15 residues. Germline CDR1 SGHAT, CDR2 FQNNGV.